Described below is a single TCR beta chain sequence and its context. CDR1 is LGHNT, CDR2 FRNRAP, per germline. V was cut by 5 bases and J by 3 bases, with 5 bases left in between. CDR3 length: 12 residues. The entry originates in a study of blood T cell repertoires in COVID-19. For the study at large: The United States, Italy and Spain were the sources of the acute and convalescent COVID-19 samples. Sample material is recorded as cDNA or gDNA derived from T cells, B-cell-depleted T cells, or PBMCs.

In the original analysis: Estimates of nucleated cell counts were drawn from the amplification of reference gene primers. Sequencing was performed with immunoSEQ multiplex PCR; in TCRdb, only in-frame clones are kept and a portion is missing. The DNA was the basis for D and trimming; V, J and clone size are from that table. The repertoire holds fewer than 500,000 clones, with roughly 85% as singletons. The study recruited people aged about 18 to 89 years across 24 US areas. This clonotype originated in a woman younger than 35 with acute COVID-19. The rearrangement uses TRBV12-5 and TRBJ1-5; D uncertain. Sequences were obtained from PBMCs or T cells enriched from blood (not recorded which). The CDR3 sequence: CASGLVNQPQHF. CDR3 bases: TGTGCTAGTGGTCTCGTCAATCAGCCCCAGCATTTT.